The 15 T cell receptor beta chains below were found in one sample sequenced in a study of blood T cell repertoires in COVID-19. Clones were sequenced by immunoSEQ multiplex PCR, and TCRdb holds only the in-frame ones, with some missing. The profile shows some 160,000 clones, less than 90% of them singletons. The specimen sequenced was peripheral blood. Receptors were obtained from a woman in her seventies with acute or convalescent COVID-19.

The chain joins TRBV9 to TRBJ2-7; the match to TRBD1 covers 9 bases. This CDR3 is 15 amino acids long. The V and J ends lost 3 bases and 2 bases, in that order; junction bases with no gene match: 6. Germline CDR1 reads SGDLS; CDR2 reads YYNGEE. The CDR3 region has the DNA TGTGCCAGCAGCGCGGGTTGGACAGGGGCCTACGAGCAGTACTTC. The encoded protein is CASSAGWTGAYEQYF.

The J gene is TRBJ2-7, the V gene TRBV28, with TRBD1 identical over 12 bases. The germline V gene encodes CDR1 MDHEN and CDR2 SYDVKM. CDR3 size: 18 residues. Trimming cost V 5 bases and J 4 bases; bases outside gene matches: 15. CDR3 bases: TGTGCCAGCAGTCCCTCGTTATTCGGGACAGGGGGCCGGTACGAGCAGTACTTC. Amino acids: CASSPSLFGTGGRYEQYF.

DNA for the CDR3: TGTGCCAGTAGCCCGGGACACTCTGGAAAGGGCAATCAGCCCCAGCATTTT. It translates to CASSPGHSGKGNQPQHF. This chain connects TRBV19 to TRBJ1-5, with a possible D match to TRBD1 (6 bases). There are 17 residues in the CDR3. Per the germline V gene, CDR1 is LNHDA and CDR2 is SQIVND (reference sequence). V was clipped by 6 bases and J by 2 bases, with 20 bases between them.

The chain employs TRBV7-9 and TRBJ1-5, with D unclear. Germline CDR1 reads SEHNR; CDR2 reads FQNEAQ (reference sequence). Trimming cost V 3 bases and J 3 bases, with 6 bases left between them. The CDR3 is 13 residues long. The CDR3 here is CASSFSDNQPQHF. CDR3 in DNA: TGTGCCAGCAGCTTTTCAGACAATCAGCCCCAGCATTTT.

J is TRBJ2-1 and V is TRBV11-1; 9 bases line up with TRBD1. V shed 5 bases, J shed 6 bases, and the junction held 5 bases outside the gene matches. From germline, CDR1 is SGHAT and CDR2 FQDESV (reference sequence). The CDR3 spans 14 residues. The CDR3 loop is CASSRGGQGNEQFF. The DNA of the CDR3 is TGTGCCAGCAGCCGCGGGGGACAGGGCAATGAGCAGTTCTTC.

The genes are TRBV28 and TRBJ1-1; possible D gene TRBD1, 5 bases. V lost 7 bases and J lost 3, with 15 bases in between. The CDR3 has 14 residues. Germline V gene sequence: CDR1 MDHEN, CDR2 SYDVKM. CDR3 bases: TGTGCCAGCAACCAACCAGGGTCGGACACTGAAGCTTTCTTT. As protein: CASNQPGSDTEAFF.

The sample holds a few counts of this clone. V is TRBV5-1 and J is TRBJ1-5; no definite D call. CDR3 length: 13 residues. Trimming stripped 6 bases from V and 0 bases from J, with 7 bases between. Germline V lookup: CDR1 SGHRS, CDR2 YFSETQ. The CDR3 is CASMRDSNQPQHF. The CDR3 DNA follows: TGCGCCAGCATGCGAGATAGCAATCAGCCCCAGCATTTT.

This chain uses TRBV5-3 with TRBJ2-5; 8 nucleotides agree with TRBD2. Being an ORF, TRBV5-3 has a function that is uncertain. The CDR3 is made up of 14 amino acids. With 4 bases clipped from V and 5 bases from J, the junction kept 7 bases outside the gene matches. As DNA, the CDR3 is TGTGCCAGAAGCCCGGGGGGGCGAGGGGAGACCCAGTACTTC. This codes for CARSPGGRGETQYF.

This chain links TRBV6-2 or TRBV6-3 with TRBJ1-4; unclear D gene. From germline, CDR1 is MNHEY and CDR2 SVGEGT. CDR3 length equals 14 residues. Trimming cost V 6 bases and J 6 bases, with 14 bases left between them. The CDR3 protein is CASSRPGLYEKLFF. The CDR3 nucleotides are TGTGCCAGCAGCCGGCCAGGACTGTATGAAAAACTGTTTTTT.

The chain combines TRBV28 with TRBJ1-2, with 9 bases matching TRBD1. The CDR3 length is 15 residues. Germline CDR1 MDHEN, CDR2 SYDVKM. J was trimmed by 2 bases and V by 5 bases; bases with no gene match: 6. The CDR3 nucleotides read TGTGCCAGCAGTACGGGACAGGGAGCAAACTATGGCTACACCTTC. Its translation: CASSTGQGANYGYTF.

The gene calls are TRBV4-3 and TRBJ2-1, with D possibly matching TRBD2 (6 bases). V shed 2 bases and J shed 10 bases, with 12 bases lying between them. The germline gives CDR1 LGHNA, CDR2 YSLEER. The CDR3 length is 13 residues. The CDR3 sequence: CASSQQKLAEQFF. CDR3 DNA sequence: TGCGCCAGCAGCCAACAGAAACTAGCAGAGCAGTTCTTC.

The V gene is TRBV19, the J gene TRBJ1-1; tentative D call: TRBD1 (6 bases). Germline V lookup: CDR1 LNHDA, CDR2 SQIVND (reference sequence). V lost 1 base, J lost 7 bases, and 13 bases lay in between. The CDR3 covers 14 residues. CDR3 in DNA: TGTGCCAGTAGTATAGGGGGGGGGCGGTATGAAGCTTTCTTT. Its translation: CASSIGGGRYEAFF. The entire variable domain, with the rest obtained from reference TRBV19 and TRBJ1-1, is as follows: DGGITQSPKYLFRKEGQNVTLSCEQNLNHDAMYWYRQDPGQGLRLIYYSQIVNDFQKGDIAEGYSVSREKKESFPLTVTSAQKNPTAFYLCASSIGGGRYEAFFGQGTRLTVV.

The chain has TRBV19 and TRBJ1-5; D not resolved. This CDR3 is 13 amino acids long. The ends were cut back, 3 bases at V and 6 bases at J, with 9 bases in the middle. Germline V gene lookup returns CDR1 LNHDA and CDR2 SQIVND (reference sequence). The CDR3 protein is CASSIASGQPQHF. CDR3 DNA: TGTGCCAGTAGTATTGCCTCGGGTCAGCCCCAGCATTTT.

The chain carries TRBV19 and TRBJ1-5; D is possibly TRBD1 (6 bases). Looked up from germline, CDR1 is LNHDA and CDR2 is SQIVND (reference sequence). This CDR3 region has 17 residues. V was shortened by 6 bases and J by 0 bases, with 18 bases between the two germline ends. Here the CDR3 DNA reads TGTGCCAGTAGAAAGACAGTTCAGGGGTATAGCAATCAGCCCCAGCATTTT. Its protein product is CASRKTVQGYSNQPQHF.

This clone has only one observation. The genes are TRBV2 and TRBJ1-4, with a weak D call TRBD1 (5 bases). The length of the CDR3 is 11 residues. Germline V gives CDR1 SNHLY, CDR2 FYNNEI. V dropped 3 bases and J dropped 15 bases, with 11 bases sitting between them. The CDR3 DNA follows: TGTGCCAGCAGTGAGAGGAGCAGGGTGTTTTTT. This encodes CASSERSRVFF. The entire variable domain, with the rest obtained from reference TRBV2 and TRBJ1-4, is as follows: EPEVTQTPSHQVTQMGQEVILRCVPISNHLYFYWYRQILGQKVEFLVSFYNNEISEKSEIFDDQFSVERPDGSNFTLKIRSTKLEDSAMYFCASSERSRVFFGSGTQLSVL.